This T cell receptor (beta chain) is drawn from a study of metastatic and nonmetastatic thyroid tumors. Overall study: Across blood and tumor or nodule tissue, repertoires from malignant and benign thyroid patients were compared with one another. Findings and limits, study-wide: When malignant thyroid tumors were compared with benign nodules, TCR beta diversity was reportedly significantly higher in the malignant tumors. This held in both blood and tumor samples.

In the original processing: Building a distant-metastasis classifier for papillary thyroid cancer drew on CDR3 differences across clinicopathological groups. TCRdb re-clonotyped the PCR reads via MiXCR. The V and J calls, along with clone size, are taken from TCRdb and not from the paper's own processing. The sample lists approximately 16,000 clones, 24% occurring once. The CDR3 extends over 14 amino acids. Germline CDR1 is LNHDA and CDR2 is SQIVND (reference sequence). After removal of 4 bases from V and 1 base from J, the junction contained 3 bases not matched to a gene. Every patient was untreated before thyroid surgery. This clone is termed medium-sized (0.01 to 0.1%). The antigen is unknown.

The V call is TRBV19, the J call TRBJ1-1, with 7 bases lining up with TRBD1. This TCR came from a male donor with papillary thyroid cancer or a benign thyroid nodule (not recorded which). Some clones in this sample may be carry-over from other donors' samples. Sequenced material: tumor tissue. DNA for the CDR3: TGTGCCAGTAGTAGTAACAGGGGGAACACTGAAGCTTTCTTT. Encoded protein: CASSSNRGNTEAFF. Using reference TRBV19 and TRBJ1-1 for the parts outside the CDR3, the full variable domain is DGGITQSPKYLFRKEGQNVTLSCEQNLNHDAMYWYRQDPGQGLRLIYYSQIVNDFQKGDIAEGYSVSREKKESFPLTVTSAQKNPTAFYLCASSSNRGNTEAFFGQGTRLTVV.